These 30 T cell receptor beta chains came from one sample sequenced in a study of molecular identifiers for immune sequencing clone quantification. TCRdb passed the PCR reads through MiXCR, listing each CDR3 protein once. The sample holds 90,000 or so distinct CDR3 sequences, around 27% seen once. Sequencing was done on a sample of naive CD8+ T cells from blood, with Jurkat cell RNA spiked in. Subset meaning: FACS-sorted CD8+CD4-CCR7+CD45RA+ naive T cells. Every receptor here comes from a human donor in good health. Some libraries in this study had Jurkat cell RNA spiked in.

This clonotype came up many times. This rearrangement joins TRBV7-9 to TRBJ1-1, with D unresolved. The CDR3 consists of 16 residues. CDR1 is SEHNR, CDR2 FQNEAQ, per germline (reference sequence). V lost 2 bases and J lost 6, with 19 bases in between. The CDR3 here is CASSLRLSPREAEAFF. The DNA for the CDR3 is TGTGCCAGCAGCTTACGGCTCAGCCCACGAGAGGCTGAAGCTTTCTTT.

A remark on this clonotype: A single base separates this from a much larger clone, so it may be a read error. The rearrangement uses TRBV7-9 and TRBJ1-4; no reliable D call. Germline CDR1 is SEHNR and CDR2 is FQNEAQ (reference sequence). The CDR3 runs to 14 residues. CDR3 residues: CTSSLTLDNEKLFF. The CDR3 DNA is TGTACCAGCAGCTTAACGCTAGATAATGAAAAACTGTTTTTT.

This chain joins TRBV29-1 and TRBJ2-7; 7 bases agree with TRBD2. The junction had 7 bases not matched to a gene; V was cut back by 6 bases and J by 2 bases. This CDR3 is 13 amino acids long. Germline V gene data show CDR1 as SQVTM and CDR2 as ANQGSEA. The CDR3 sequence: CSVGELATYEQYF. Here the CDR3 DNA reads TGCAGCGTGGGCGAACTAGCGACCTACGAGCAGTACTTC.

This clonotype was observed many times. The CDR3 nucleotides are TGTGCCAGCAGCCAAGGGGACAGGGCGGACACTGAAGCTTTCTTT. Translation: CASSQGDRADTEAFF. V usage is TRBV4-2 and J usage is TRBJ1-1, with TRBD1 matching 9 bases. With 1 base clipped from V and 3 bases from J, the junction kept 3 bases outside the gene matches. Germline loops: CDR1 LGHNA, CDR2 YNFKEQ. There are 15 residues in the CDR3.

Of note for this clonotype: A read error may produce the germline difference seen at one junction end. V gene TRBV4-3 combines with J gene TRBJ2-1; 11 bases map to TRBD2. The germline V gene has CDR1 LGHNA and CDR2 YSLEER. The CDR3 spans 17 residues. DNA for the CDR3: TGCGCCGGCAGGAACTCCCCTAGCGGGAGGACCTACAATGAGCAGTTCTTC. Protein product: CAGRNSPSGRTYNEQFF.

The V and J genes are TRBV6-1 and TRBJ1-5; D may be TRBD1 (6 bases). Trimming stripped 8 bases from V and 0 bases from J, with 17 bases between. CDR3 length: 16 amino acids. Germline V gives CDR1 MNHNS, CDR2 SASEGT. The DNA for the CDR3 is TGTGCCAGCCGAAGAGCCGGACAGAATAGCAATCAGCCCCAGCATTTT. Protein product: CASRRAGQNSNQPQHF.

This clonotype was seen repeatedly, ten times or more. The V and J genes are TRBV11-2 and TRBJ2-7; D gene unclear. CDR1 is SGHAT and CDR2 is FQNNGV in the germline V gene. CDR3 length equals 13 residues. V was trimmed by 2 bases and J by 3 bases, leaving 8 bases between them. The CDR3 DNA reads TGTGCCAGCAGCTTATCGTCCGGCTACGAGCAGTACTTC. This translates into CASSLSSGYEQYF.

This clonotype was counted ten times or more. The chain is built from TRBV20-1 and TRBJ1-1; TRBD1 might be the D (5 bases). The CDR3 runs 13 residues. CDR1 is DFQATT, CDR2 SNEGSKA, per germline (reference sequence). The V end lost 4 bases, the J end lost 3 bases, and 12 bases lay between the germline ends. This CDR3 reads CSATPWGDTEAFF. The CDR3 DNA sequence: TGCAGTGCTACCCCCTGGGGGGACACTGAAGCTTTCTTT.

This clonotype was detected many times. The chain is built from TRBV19 and TRBJ2-7; tentatively, D is TRBD2 (5 bases). CDR1 is LNHDA and CDR2 is SQIVND in the germline V gene (reference sequence). With 5 bases removed from V and 2 bases from J, the gap between germline ends came to 13 bases. CDR3 length: 14 residues. The CDR3 DNA reads as TGTGCCAGTAGTGCCACATCCGGGGCCTACGAGCAGTACTTC. It is translated as CASSATSGAYEQYF.

CDR3 sequence: CASSFWGQYQETQYF. CDR3 nucleotide sequence: TGTGCCAGCAGTTTTTGGGGACAGTACCAAGAGACCCAGTACTTC. The rearrangement uses TRBV27 and TRBJ2-5; TRBD1 agrees at 7 bases. J was trimmed by 0 bases and V by 3 bases; bases with no gene match: 4. CDR3 length equals 15 residues. The germline V gene has CDR1 MNHEY and CDR2 SMNVEV (reference sequence).

A remark on this clonotype: Since a much larger clone is just one base distant, this may be a read error. The rearrangement uses TRBV9 and TRBJ2-2; D is uncertain. The CDR3 sequence is 13 residues long. CDR1 and CDR2 (germline): SGDLS, YYNGEE. The ends were cut back, 4 bases at V and 3 bases at J, with 7 bases in the middle. In nucleotides, the CDR3 is TGTGCCAGCAGCCCTGCGGACACCGGGGAGCTGTTTTTT. Protein: CASSPADTGELFF. The variable domain in full, completed from reference TRBV9 and TRBJ2-2, reads DSGVTQTPKHLITATGQRVTLRCSPRSGDLSVYWYQQSLDQGLQFLIQYYNGEERAKGNILERFSAQQFPDLHSELNLSSLELGDSALYFCASSPADTGELFFGEGSRLTVL.

This clonotype was seen more than once but under ten times. V and J are TRBV29-1 and TRBJ1-2, with D hard to call. The CDR3 length is 13 residues. Germline V gene data show CDR1 as SQVTM and CDR2 as ANQGSEA. V was clipped by 3 bases and J by 1 base, with 9 bases between them. CDR3 DNA: TGCAGCGTTGAGAGGCGGCTTAACTATGGCTACACCTTC. It translates to CSVERRLNYGYTF.

This clonotype occurred many times. The chain links TRBV29-1 to TRBJ2-2; 8 bases align to TRBD1. V was pared by 1 base and J by 7 bases, with 8 bases of the junction left unmatched. Germline V lookup: CDR1 SQVTM, CDR2 ANQGSEA. The CDR3 spans 15 residues. The CDR3 bases are TGCAGCGTTGAAGCTGGGCAGGGGGCTGGCGGGGAGCTGTTTTTT. As protein: CSVEAGQGAGGELFF.

The sample holds many counts of this clonotype. The chain carries TRBV4-1 and TRBJ1-4; D perhaps matches TRBD1 (5 bases). Trimming left V 3 bases short and J 5 bases short, with 13 bases between. Germline CDR1 is MGHRA and CDR2 is YSYEKL. This CDR3 is 15 amino acids long. This CDR3 reads CASSHTTGLNEKLFF. DNA of the CDR3: TGCGCCAGCAGCCACACAACAGGTCTAAATGAAAAACTGTTTTTT.

The gene calls are TRBV12-3 or TRBV12-4 and TRBJ2-1; TRBD2 matches 10 bases. The CDR3 length is 17 residues. After removal of 3 bases from V and 4 bases from J, the junction contained 9 bases not matched to a gene. The CDR3 region is CASSFPSGGALYNEQFF. For the CDR3, the DNA is TGTGCCAGCAGTTTCCCCAGCGGGGGGGCCTTGTACAATGAGCAGTTCTTC.

This clonotype came up many times. V is TRBV10-3 and J is TRBJ2-5, with D perhaps being TRBD1 or TRBD2 (5 bases each). This CDR3 contains 14 residues. V was shortened by 3 bases and J by 13 bases, with 21 bases between the two germline ends. Germline V CDR1 and CDR2: ENHRY, SYGVKD. CDR3 bases: TGTGCCATCAGTGACAAAGATATCAGGGACCACCCGTACTTC. It translates to CAISDKDIRDHPYF.

At least ten counts were recorded for this clonotype. CDR3 sequence (DNA): TGTGCCAGCAACATCTGGCCAGGGTACGCAGATACGCAGTATTTT. Translation: CASNIWPGYADTQYF. The genes are TRBV5-6 and TRBJ2-3; possibly TRBD1 for D (5 bases). Germline values: CDR1 SGHDT, CDR2 YYEEEE. V gave up 6 bases and J gave up 4 bases, with 18 bases separating them. The CDR3 contains 15 residues.

This rearrangement joins TRBV21-1 to TRBJ2-2; the table's D call of TRBD1 was not tested on the DNA. TRBV21-1 is labeled a pseudogene. The length of the CDR3 is 15 residues. This CDR3 is CASSKKGAPTGELFF. The CDR3, as DNA: TGTGCCAGCAGCAAAAAGGGGGCGCCGACCGGGGAGCTGTTTTTT.

This clonotype occurred a few times. The chain has TRBV28 and TRBJ1-1; D uncertain. The CDR3 runs to 15 residues. CDR1 is MDHEN, CDR2 SYDVKM, per germline. V lost 7 bases and J lost 0, with 15 bases in between. The CDR3 reads CASTTVDDMNTEAFF. In DNA, the CDR3 is TGTGCCAGCACCACTGTGGACGATATGAACACTGAAGCTTTCTTT.

This clonotype turned up a few times. The chain couples TRBV4-3 to TRBJ2-2; D is unclear. Germline lookup yields CDR1 LGHNA and CDR2 YSLEER. This CDR3 contains 13 residues. Trimming took 2 bases from V and 6 from J, leaving 7 bases between them. The CDR3 DNA is TGCGCCAGCAGCCAAAATGGGGCCGGGGAGCTGTTTTTT. Protein: CASSQNGAGELFF.

This clonotype was seen only once. This chain uses TRBV7-9 with TRBJ2-2; D is undetermined. This CDR3 region has 15 residues. CDR1 is SEHNR, CDR2 FQNEAQ, per germline (reference sequence). The ends were cut back, 1 base at V and 4 bases at J, with 10 bases in the middle. The CDR3, as DNA: TGTGCCAGCAGCTTAGAGGCAGTCTCCACCGGGGAGCTGTTTTTT. Amino acids: CASSLEAVSTGELFF.

The rearrangement links TRBV7-9 to TRBJ1-4, with 8 bases fitting TRBD1. Germline V gene sequence: CDR1 SEHNR, CDR2 FQNEAQ (reference sequence). This CDR3 comprises 15 residues. V dropped 3 bases and J dropped 5; count of bases not matched to a gene: 5. The CDR3 sequence: CASSFGGQGNEKLFF. For the CDR3, the DNA is TGTGCCAGCAGCTTCGGTGGACAGGGAAATGAAAAACTGTTTTTT.

A note on this clonotype: One end of the junction is discordant with germline, which a read error may explain. The rearrangement joins TRBV4-3 to TRBJ1-1, with TRBD1 matching 8 bases. This CDR3 spans 14 amino acids. Germline CDR1 and CDR2: LGHNA and YSLEER. The CDR3 loop reads CAGSQGQGNTEAFF. CDR3 sequence (DNA): TGCGCCGGCAGCCAAGGACAGGGAAACACTGAAGCTTTCTTT.

Only one count was recorded for this clonotype. The CDR3 nucleotides are TGTGCCAGCAGTTACATGAGCGCAGATACGCAGTATTTT. It codes for CASSYMSADTQYF. The V call is TRBV6-5, the J call TRBJ2-3; the D is unclear. Germline-derived CDR1 and CDR2 are MNHEY and SVGAGI. The CDR3 has 13 residues. Trimming shortened V by 2 bases and J by 4 bases, and 7 bases separated the two germline ends.

J is TRBJ1-5 and V is TRBV19, with D hard to call. From germline, CDR1 is LNHDA and CDR2 SQIVND (reference sequence). With 6 bases removed from V and 4 bases from J, the gap between germline ends came to 13 bases. CDR3 length: 14 residues. The CDR3 DNA is TGTGCCAGTAGACAGAAACACCCGAATCAGCCCCAGCATTTT. Protein product: CASRQKHPNQPQHF. Full variable domain (missing parts from reference TRBV19 and TRBJ1-5): DGGITQSPKYLFRKEGQNVTLSCEQNLNHDAMYWYRQDPGQGLRLIYYSQIVNDFQKGDIAEGYSVSREKKESFPLTVTSAQKNPTAFYLCASRQKHPNQPQHFGDGTRLSIL.

Notes on this clonotype: At one end the junction does not follow the germline gene, possibly because of a read error. V gene TRBV4-1 combines with J gene TRBJ2-7; 9 positions match TRBD1. CDR3 size: 16 residues. Germline V gene sequence: CDR1 MGHRA, CDR2 YSYEKL. CDR3 loop: CASSQGTGAMGHEQHF. The CDR3 bases are TGCGCCAGCAGCCAAGGGACAGGGGCTATGGGCCACGAGCAGCACTTC.

Notes on this clonotype: Being one base from a much bigger clone, this may be a read error. The rearrangement joins TRBV28 to TRBJ2-3; D possibly corresponds to TRBD1 (5 bases). Germline V CDR1 and CDR2: MDHEN, SYDVKM. The CDR3 is made up of 13 amino acids. CDR3 DNA sequence: TGTGCCAGCAGTTTACAGAGCACAGGTACGCAGTATTTT. Protein product: CASSLQSTGTQYF.

This clonotype was detected only a few times. The chain carries TRBV28 and TRBJ2-1; 8 nucleotides match TRBD1. CDR3 length equals 15 residues. The J segment lost 0 bases and the V segment lost 4 bases, leaving 2 bases of the junction unmatched. Per germline, CDR1 MDHEN and CDR2 SYDVKM. The CDR3 nucleotides read TGTGCCAGCAGTTACAGGGGGAGCTCCTACAATGAGCAGTTCTTC. Encoded protein: CASSYRGSSYNEQFF.

This clonotype occurred many times. This chain joins TRBV19 and TRBJ1-5; D is uncertain. Germline V CDR1 and CDR2: LNHDA, SQIVND (reference sequence). This CDR3 region has 13 residues. The germline V and J ends were trimmed by 5 bases and 1 base, with 6 bases remaining between them. The CDR3 reads CASSPASNQPQHF. The DNA of the CDR3 is TGTGCCAGTAGTCCGGCAAGCAATCAGCCCCAGCATTTT.

This clonotype came up many times. This chain connects TRBV9 to TRBJ1-3; D uncertain. The germline gives CDR1 SGDLS, CDR2 YYNGEE. The CDR3 runs 15 residues. Trimming took off 6 bases at V and 0 bases at J, with 13 bases between the two ends. This chain's CDR3 is CASTPYSSSGNTIYF. The CDR3 DNA reads as TGTGCCAGCACCCCCTATAGCAGCTCTGGAAACACCATATATTTT.